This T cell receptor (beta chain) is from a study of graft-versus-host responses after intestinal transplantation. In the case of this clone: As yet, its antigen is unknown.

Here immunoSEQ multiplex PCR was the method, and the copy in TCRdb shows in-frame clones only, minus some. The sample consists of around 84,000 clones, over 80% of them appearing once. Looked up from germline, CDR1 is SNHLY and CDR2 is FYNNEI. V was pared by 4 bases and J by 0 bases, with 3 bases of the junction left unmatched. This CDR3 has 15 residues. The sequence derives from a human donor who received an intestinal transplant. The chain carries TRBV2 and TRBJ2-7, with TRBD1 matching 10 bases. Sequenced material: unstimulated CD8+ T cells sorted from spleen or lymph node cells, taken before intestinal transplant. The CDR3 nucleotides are TGTGCCAGCAGTGGGGACAGGGGCGCCTCCTACGAGCAGTACTTC. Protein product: CASSGDRGASYEQYF.